This T cell receptor beta chain originates from a study of T cells in Graves' hyperthyroidism and ophthalmopathy. About this clonotype itself: Its antigen is undetermined.

Patients having uncontrolled infection, another autoimmune disease, pregnancy or lactation were not included. From more than 9 ml of fresh peripheral blood, PBMCs were isolated. Study-level points and caveats: Ophthalmopathy got predicted by the model a median roughly 6.1 months before its onset.

Template material for amplifying TCR beta CDR3 regions consisted of RNA transcripts. An initial round of RT-PCR targeting the TCR CDR3 relied on the HTBI primer set. TCRdb re-analysed the multiplex PCR reads in MiXCR, keeping a single row per CDR3 protein. The repertoire has 450,000 to 600,000 distinct CDR3 sequences, 14% of them found once; the top ten carry over 11%. This CDR3 has 14 amino acids. V lost 8 bases to trimming and J lost 7 bases, with 15 bases between them. CDR1 is MDHEN, CDR2 SYDVKM, per germline. The rearrangement uses TRBV28 and TRBJ1-6; D gene ambiguous. The material sequenced was blood. The receptor comes from a woman in her 40s with Graves' hyperthyroidism. The CDR3 DNA reads as TGTGCCAGCGGAACCGGGCCCCTAAATTCACCCCTCCACTTT. Translated: CASGTGPLNSPLHF.